Detailed here is one T cell receptor beta chain. This entry is derived from a study of blood T cell repertoires in COVID-19. Turning to the study itself: Nucleic acid was either cDNA or gDNA, and it came from T cells, B-cell-depleted T cells, or PBMCs.

The repertoire was sequenced with immunoSEQ multiplex PCR; TCRdb's copy has only in-frame clones and lacks some. The sample lists roughly 200,000 clones, around 88% occurring once. V gave up 7 bases and J gave up 5 bases, with 11 bases separating them. CDR3 length equals 12 residues. The receptor was derived from a man aged 35-49 years with active or convalescent COVID-19. The rearrangement links TRBV12-3 or TRBV12-4 to TRBJ1-1, with a weak D call TRBD1 (5 bases). Sequences were obtained from peripheral blood. The CDR3 protein is CASTRAFTEAFF. Here the CDR3 DNA reads TGTGCCAGCACCAGGGCATTTACTGAAGCTTTCTTT.